This TCR beta chain is drawn from a study of blood T cell repertoires in COVID-19. Across the whole study: In each case, the material was cDNA or gDNA derived from T cells, B-cell-depleted T cells, or PBMCs.

Germline V gives CDR1 KGHDR, CDR2 SFDVKD. This CDR3 has 14 amino acids. Individuals aged roughly 18 to 95 years were recruited from 24 US areas. On this clone itself: At one end, the junction sequence differs from germline, possibly due to a read error.

The assay was immunoSEQ multiplex PCR, and TCRdb's table has in-frame clones only and misses some. This table has 250,000 to 300,000 clones, roughly 93% appearing once. The sequence derives from a woman between 40 and 50 years old with acute COVID-19. The sample comprised PBMCs or T cells enriched from blood (not recorded which). This chain connects TRBV24-1 to TRBJ2-1; 14 nucleotides line up with TRBD2. The chain's CDR3 is CATSDSRLAGGPLF. The CDR3 DNA follows: TGTGCCACCAGTGATTCCCGACTAGCGGGAGGGCCCCTCTTC.